This TCR beta chain originates from a study of shared clonotypes between healthy human individuals. TCRdb keeps only in-frame clones here, not all; method: immunoSEQ multiplex PCR. The sample records about 640,000 clones, 55% to 75% being singletons. With regard to this clone: The sample contains more than one DNA sequence encoding this CDR3.

The V and J ends lost 1 base and 0 bases respectively, with 8 bases between them. Germline assignment: CDR1 SGHRS and CDR2 YFSETQ. This CDR3 comprises 15 residues. The material sequenced was memory CD4+ T cells sorted from blood. Subset meaning: CD45RA-negative fraction. The gene calls are TRBV5-1 and TRBJ2-1; D remains ambiguous. This receptor was obtained from a young woman in good health. The CDR3 region is CASSLSSGSYNEQFF. CDR3 nucleotides: TGCGCCAGCAGCTTGTCGTCGGGCTCCTACAATGAGCAGTTCTTC.